The 25 T cell receptor beta chains reported below all come from one sample, sequenced in a study of cytomegalovirus exposure and HLA in healthy donors. PCR employed 60 Vbeta and 13 Jbeta primers. Here immunoSEQ multiplex PCR was the method, and the copy in TCRdb shows in-frame clones only, minus some. The sample includes 90,000 to 110,000 clones, 12% to 15% of them seen just once. Source material: PBMCs. Receptor source: a female donor in good health and CMV-seronegative.

J is TRBJ2-2 and V is TRBV4-1, with D perhaps matching TRBD2 (5 bases). Looked up from germline, CDR1 is MGHRA and CDR2 is YSYEKL. This CDR3 has 15 amino acids. V was cut by 1 base and J by 5 bases, with 11 bases left in between. The CDR3 coding sequence is TGCGCCAGCAGCCAAGTTGAGGAGGCGACCGGGGAGCTGTTTTTT. Translating gives CASSQVEEATGELFF.

This clone was picked up a small number of times. The V and J genes are TRBV7-2 and TRBJ2-2, with D possibly TRBD2 on 5 matching bases. The germline V gene encodes CDR1 SGHTA and CDR2 FQGNSA. There are 14 residues in the CDR3. V was pared by 1 base and J by 5 bases, with 8 bases between. CDR3 sequence (DNA): TGTGCCAGCAGCTTAGAGGACTCTACCGGGGAGCTGTTTTTT. Translated: CASSLEDSTGELFF. Based on the CDR3 plus reference TRBV7-2 and TRBJ2-2, the full variable domain is GAGVSQSPSNKVTEKGKDVELRCDPISGHTALYWYRQSLGQGLEFLIYFQGNSAPDKSGLPSDRFSAERTGGSVSTLTIQRTQQEDSAVYLCASSLEDSTGELFFGEGSRLTVL.

This clone has more than one count but fewer than ten. The chain combines TRBV7-2 with TRBJ1-1; D gene ambiguous. Germline V gene lookup returns CDR1 SGHTA and CDR2 FQGNSA. This CDR3 spans 14 amino acids. V was clipped by 1 base and J by 7 bases, with 13 bases between them. CDR3 in amino acids: CASSLGAKSSEAFF. For the CDR3, the DNA is TGTGCCAGCAGCTTAGGGGCCAAGTCCAGTGAAGCTTTCTTT.

This clone was observed a handful of times. This chain uses TRBV4-3 with TRBJ2-1; TRBD2 matches at 11 bases. This CDR3 spans 16 amino acids. CDR1 and CDR2 (germline): LGHNA, YSLEER. Trimming took 1 base from V and 5 from J; bases not matched to a gene: 4. The CDR3 DNA follows: TGCGCCAGCAGCCAAGTAAAGGGACTAGCGGACAATGAGCAGTTCTTC. Translated, it gives CASSQVKGLADNEQFF.

In this sample, this clone turned up a few times. This chain connects TRBV27 to TRBJ1-5, with 8 positions matching TRBD1. The junction had 2 bases not matched to a gene; V was cut back by 6 bases and J by 4 bases. The CDR3 consists of 13 residues. Germline V CDR1 and CDR2: MNHEY, SMNVEV (reference sequence). DNA for the CDR3: TGTGCCAGCAGCACAGGGGGGAATCAGCCCCAGCATTTT. It specifies CASSTGGNQPQHF.

The chain carries TRBV4-3 and TRBJ2-7; D is possibly TRBD2 (5 bases). CDR1 is LGHNA, CDR2 YSLEER, per germline. The CDR3 is made up of 15 amino acids. V gave up 1 base and J gave up 2 bases, with 12 bases separating them. Here the CDR3 reads CASSQAGKGPYEQYF. CDR3 bases: TGCGCCAGCAGCCAAGCGGGAAAGGGTCCCTACGAGCAGTACTTC.

The chain joins TRBV7-2 to TRBJ2-7, with a possible D match to TRBD2 (5 bases). Germline-derived CDR1 and CDR2 are SGHTA and FQGNSA. Trimming cost V 5 bases and J 0 bases, with 8 bases left between them. This CDR3 region has 13 residues. This CDR3 is CASSRLPSYEQYF. The DNA for the CDR3 is TGTGCCAGCAGCCGACTACCCTCCTACGAGCAGTACTTC.

This clone was seen only a few times. At one boundary the junction diverges from the germline segment, which might be a read error. The J gene is TRBJ2-7, the V gene TRBV7-7; 8 bases fit TRBD2. The CDR3 covers 15 residues. Germline values: CDR1 SSHAT, CDR2 FNYEAQ (reference sequence). CDR3 sequence: CASSPLAGASYEQYF. CDR3 nucleotides: TGTGCTAGCAGTCCCCTAGCGGGCGCCTCCTACGAGCAGTACTTC.

The rearrangement links TRBV5-3 to TRBJ1-1, with D hard to call. TRBV5-3 is noted as an ORF with a role that remains uncertain. The CDR3 is 19 amino acids. Trimming stripped 4 bases from V and 0 bases from J, with 25 bases between. This chain's CDR3 is CARSTLRRSRFIMNTEAFF. CDR3 nucleotide sequence: TGTGCCAGAAGCACACTACGGAGATCTAGATTCATCATGAACACTGAAGCTTTCTTT.

This clone was detected a few times. This sequence joins TRBV11-2 and TRBJ2-1, with 10 bases lining up with TRBD2. Germline V gives CDR1 SGHAT, CDR2 FQNNGV. V dropped 2 bases and J dropped 6; count of bases not matched to a gene: 13. The length of the CDR3 is 18 residues. In DNA form, the CDR3 reads TGTGCCAGCAGCTTACCTCTAATAAGCGGGAGGGCCATCAATGAGCAGTTCTTC. The encoded protein is CASSLPLISGRAINEQFF.

This clone showed up just a few times. CDR3 sequence (DNA): TGCAGCGTTGAAGATGGGACAGACCAAGAGACCCAGTACTTC. Amino acid sequence: CSVEDGTDQETQYF. J is TRBJ2-5 and V is TRBV29-1, with 7 bases that match TRBD1. The length of the CDR3 is 14 residues. Trimming removed 0 bases from V and 0 bases from J; junction bases left unmatched: 1. Germline V gives CDR1 SQVTM, CDR2 ANQGSEA.

This clone showed up just a few times. V and J are TRBV4-1 and TRBJ2-3; 10 nucleotides match TRBD2. After removal of 7 bases from V and 0 bases from J, the junction contained 4 bases not matched to a gene. This CDR3 comprises 15 residues. The germline gives CDR1 MGHRA, CDR2 YSYEKL. DNA of the CDR3: TGCGCCAGCAATATAGCGGGGGGAAGCACAGATACGCAGTATTTT. Translated, it gives CASNIAGGSTDTQYF.

This clone has more than one count but fewer than ten. V gene TRBV29-1 combines with J gene TRBJ1-2; unclear D gene. This CDR3 is built from 13 residues. Deletions cut 6 bases from V and 3 bases from J, with 14 bases between. Germline lookup yields CDR1 SQVTM and CDR2 ANQGSEA. CDR3 loop: CSVTKVGYYGYTF. DNA of the CDR3: TGCAGCGTGACGAAGGTGGGCTACTATGGCTACACCTTC.

This chain links TRBV4-1 with TRBJ2-5; D unresolved. In germline, CDR1 is MGHRA, CDR2 YSYEKL. The CDR3 extends over 15 amino acids. V lost 0 bases, J lost 2 bases, and 10 bases lay in between. The CDR3 DNA follows: TGCGCCAGCAGCCAAGATTCCGGAGATCAAGAGACCCAGTACTTC. It yields the protein CASSQDSGDQETQYF.

The sample holds a few counts of this clone. The rearrangement links TRBV4-3 to TRBJ2-7, with 7 bases identical to TRBD2. Germline trimming cut 0 bases from V and 3 bases from J; bases unmatched to any gene: 5. CDR1 is LGHNA and CDR2 is YSLEER in the germline V gene. The CDR3 totals 15 residues. This CDR3 is CASSQDPGLVYEQYF. The CDR3 DNA reads TGCGCCAGCAGCCAAGACCCCGGACTAGTCTACGAGCAGTACTTC.

This clone has a handful of counts. This chain uses TRBV5-4 with TRBJ2-1, with TRBD2 as a possible D gene (6 bases). The germline V gene encodes CDR1 SGHNT and CDR2 YYREEE (reference sequence). V was trimmed by 4 bases and J by 8 bases, leaving 22 bases between them. This CDR3 is 16 amino acids long. The CDR3 DNA follows: TGTGCCAGCAGCCCGCGGAGGCAGGGAGGAGACGATGAGCAGTTCTTC. It specifies CASSPRRQGGDDEQFF.

The rearrangement uses TRBV19 and TRBJ1-4; D is perhaps TRBD1 (5 bases). Between the trimmed V and J ends, which lost 5 bases and 0 bases, there was a span of 10 bases. This CDR3 has 15 residues. Germline lookup yields CDR1 LNHDA and CDR2 SQIVND (reference sequence). In DNA, the CDR3 is TGTGCCAGTAGTCCTTACAGGTCAACTAATGAAAAACTGTTTTTT. Its protein is CASSPYRSTNEKLFF.

This clone was counted only a few times. The V gene is TRBV7-9, the J gene TRBJ2-2, with D possibly TRBD1 on 6 matching bases. CDR1 and CDR2 from the germline V gene are SEHNR and FQNEAQ (reference sequence). V shed 4 bases and J shed 9 bases, with 12 bases lying between them. The CDR3 is 13 residues long. The CDR3 nucleotides read TGTGCCAGCAGCTCCAGTGACAGGCGGGAGCTGTTTTTT. Protein product: CASSSSDRRELFF.

This chain connects TRBV5-6 to TRBJ1-2, with TRBD1 matching 9 bases. With 1 base clipped from V and 4 bases from J, the junction kept 8 bases outside the gene matches. Germline V gives CDR1 SGHDT, CDR2 YYEEEE. This CDR3 has 16 amino acids. The CDR3 DNA sequence: TGTGCCAGCAGCTTGATACCGGGACAGGGATTCTATGGCTACACCTTC. It is translated as CASSLIPGQGFYGYTF.

This clone was observed a handful of times. Here the CDR3 DNA reads TGCAGTGCTGCACTTGGAGATACGCAGTATTTT. As protein: CSAALGDTQYF. The chain carries TRBV20-1 and TRBJ2-3, with D uncertain. Germline values: CDR1 DFQATT, CDR2 SNEGSKA (reference sequence). The CDR3 sequence is 11 residues long. Trimming took off 5 bases at V and 5 bases at J, with 8 bases between the two ends.

The rearrangement uses TRBV6-1 and TRBJ2-7; D gene ambiguous. With 4 bases removed from V and 4 bases from J, the gap between germline ends came to 5 bases. The CDR3 is 11 residues long. CDR1 and CDR2 (germline): MNHNS, SASEGT. As DNA, the CDR3 is TGTGCCAGCAGTGCGACTTACGAGCAGTACTTC. It yields the protein CASSATYEQYF.

This clone was detected only a few times. The rearrangement links TRBV28 to TRBJ2-3; D is perhaps TRBD2 (5 bases). Germline V gene sequence: CDR1 MDHEN, CDR2 SYDVKM. Trimming took off 2 bases at V and 1 base at J, with 16 bases between the two ends. CDR3 length: 17 residues. DNA of the CDR3: TGTGCCAGCAGTTTAGAATCGCGGGCCTCGGGCACAGATACGCAGTATTTT. This translates into CASSLESRASGTDTQYF.

The chain combines TRBV6-6 with TRBJ1-1; D not resolved. V was cut by 7 bases and J by 2 bases, with 11 bases left in between. This CDR3 spans 13 amino acids. Germline CDR1 reads MNHNY; CDR2 reads SVGAGI (reference sequence). This CDR3 is CASKRAVNTEAFF. CDR3 DNA: TGTGCCAGCAAGAGGGCAGTTAACACTGAAGCTTTCTTT.

This clone was observed a few times. The rearrangement uses TRBV7-9 and TRBJ2-7, with 9 bases fitting TRBD2. The J segment lost 2 bases and the V segment lost 5 bases, leaving 13 bases of the junction unmatched. The CDR3 is 17 residues long. CDR1 SEHNR and CDR2 FQNEAQ come from the germline V gene (reference sequence). CDR3 region: CASSRTHSTSGPYEQYF. The CDR3 DNA reads as TGTGCCAGCAGCCGGACCCATTCGACTAGCGGCCCCTACGAGCAGTACTTC. Supplemented by reference TRBV7-9 and TRBJ2-7, the full variable domain reads DTGVSQNPRHKITKRGQNVTFRCDPISEHNRLYWYRQTLGQGPEFLTYFQNEAQLEKSRLLSDRFSAERPKGSFSTLEIQRTEQGDSAMYLCASSRTHSTSGPYEQYFGPGTRLTVT.

The chain carries TRBV15 and TRBJ2-1; no firm D call. The CDR3 is 14 amino acids. The V end lost 0 bases, the J end lost 6 bases, and 9 bases lay between the germline ends. Germline V gives CDR1 LNHNV, CDR2 YYDKDF (reference sequence). Here the CDR3 DNA reads TGTGCCACCAGCAGAGATCTCACGGTCAATGAGCAGTTCTTC. Translation gives CATSRDLTVNEQFF. The full variable domain, its missing parts supplied by reference TRBV15 and TRBJ2-1, is DAMVIQNPRYQVTQFGKPVTLSCSQTLNHNVMYWYQQKSSQAPKLLFHYYDKDFNNEADTPDNFQSRRPNTSFCFLDIRSPGLGDTAMYLCATSRDLTVNEQFFGPGTRLTVL.